These 6 T cell receptor beta chains came from one sample sequenced in a study of beta chain features in type 1 diabetes. Their antigens are not known. As every portion of the isolated RNA was reverse transcribed, the sequencing read expressed TCRB transcripts. Clones were sequenced by immunoSEQ multiplex PCR, and TCRdb holds only the in-frame ones, with some missing. Of some 370,000 clones in the sample, around 10% are singletons; the top ten hold approximately 0.6%. The study, taken as a whole, reports: There was a moderate but significant shortening of TCRB CDR3s in all four CD4+ subsets of Type 1 diabetes patients.

The sample was central memory CD4+ T cells from blood. Every receptor here comes from a man under 40 with type 1 diabetes.

Turning to this clone: Other DNA sequences in the sample encode the same CDR3. The chain uses TRBV9 and TRBJ2-7; D possibly corresponds to TRBD2 (6 bases). CDR3 length: 14 amino acids. The V end was cut by 2 bases, the J end by 3 bases, with 12 bases between. Germline CDR1 SGDLS, CDR2 YYNGEE. CDR3 sequence: CASSVDGRSYEQYF. CDR3 DNA: TGTGCCAGCAGCGTTGATGGGAGGAGCTACGAGCAGTACTTC.

CDR3: CASSQADRNNYGYTF. The CDR3 nucleotides are TGCGCCAGCAGCCAGGCGGACAGGAACAACTATGGCTACACCTTC. The chain uses TRBV4-3 and TRBJ1-2, with TRBD1 identical over 7 bases. Germline V gives CDR1 LGHNA, CDR2 YSLEER. This CDR3 spans 15 amino acids. V lost 3 bases, J lost 2 bases, and 6 bases stayed unmatched.

This clone showed up just a few times. The rearrangement joins TRBV7-2 to TRBJ2-5; D is unresolved. The CDR3 length is 14 residues. Germline V lookup: CDR1 SGHTA, CDR2 FQGNSA. V was trimmed by 1 base and J by 5 bases, leaving 11 bases between them. The CDR3 region is CASSLGSTGETQYF. CDR3 DNA sequence: TGTGCCAGCAGCTTAGGCTCCACCGGCGAGACCCAGTACTTC.

This chain links TRBV6-5 with TRBJ1-4; 9 nucleotides align to TRBD1. The CDR3 extends over 14 amino acids. Losses at the gene ends were 7 bases for V and 4 bases for J; bases not matched to a gene: 4. Germline V gene lookup returns CDR1 MNHEY and CDR2 SVGAGI. CDR3 sequence reads: CASKQGASNEKLFF. CDR3 in DNA: TGTGCCAGCAAACAGGGGGCGAGTAATGAAAAACTGTTTTTT.

This clone was observed at least ten times. The chain links TRBV28 to TRBJ2-7, with TRBD2 as a possible D gene (6 bases). The germline V and J ends were trimmed by 8 bases and 0 bases, with 11 bases remaining between them. Per germline, CDR1 MDHEN and CDR2 SYDVKM. CDR3 length: 13 amino acids. The CDR3 sequence: CASRTGSSYEQYF. The DNA for the CDR3 is TGTGCCAGCCGGACCGGGAGCTCCTACGAGCAGTACTTC.

V is TRBV11-1 and J is TRBJ2-5; 7 bases align to TRBD1. The germline gives CDR1 SGHAT, CDR2 FQDESV (reference sequence). The J segment lost 4 bases and the V segment lost 5 bases, leaving 10 bases of the junction unmatched. CDR3 length equals 15 residues. CDR3 sequence (DNA): TGTGCCAGCAGCGGCTACAGGGGACCAGGAGAGACCCAGTACTTC. Translating gives CASSGYRGPGETQYF.